This T cell receptor (beta chain) was recovered during a study of cytomegalovirus exposure and HLA in healthy donors. PCR involved 60 Vbeta and 13 Jbeta primers. Clones were read by immunoSEQ multiplex PCR, and TCRdb kept only the in-frame ones, dropping some. Of some 150,000 clones in the sample, nearly 80% were seen once. Findings and limits, study-wide: Accurate predictions that matched the HLA-A and HLA-B alleles of most subjects were reportedly made from TCR beta sequences. Relative to equally common others, HLA-associated TCR beta chains showed greater clonal expansion in a later analysis.

As regards this clone: What it binds is unknown.

Per germline, CDR1 MGHRA and CDR2 YSYEKL. Trimming took 7 bases from V and 3 from J, leaving 18 bases between them. The CDR3 extends over 16 amino acids. The genes are TRBV4-1 and TRBJ2-2, with a possible D match to TRBD1 (6 bases). This sequence was found in a male donor in good health and CMV-seronegative. Sequences were obtained from PBMCs. The CDR3 DNA sequence: TGCGCCAGCAACATCCATGCCGGGACATACACCGGGGAGCTGTTTTTT. The encoded protein is CASNIHAGTYTGELFF.